These T cell receptor beta chains were read from a single sample in a study of blood T cell repertoires in COVID-19. Sequencing was performed with immunoSEQ multiplex PCR; in TCRdb, only in-frame clones are kept and a portion is missing. In the table there are a few hundred thousand clones, 70% to 85% of which are singletons. Sample: peripheral blood. The receptors stem from a woman aged 40 to 55 who had recovered from COVID-19. Each CDR3 is given with its conserved first and last residue. Fields, in order: J gene, D gene, clone size, V gene, CDR3 protein, CDR3 DNA. D genes are given only for firm matches. Clone size appears in some rows only: once, few, many, or a class for an expanded clone.

j_call: TRBJ2-5
d_call: .
clone_size: .
v_call: TRBV20-1
cdr3_aa: CSASSGGSYVETQYF
cdr3_nt: TGCAGTGCTAGTTCAGGGGGGTCGTATGTAGAGACCCAGTACTTC

j_call: TRBJ1-2
d_call: TRBD1
clone_size: .
v_call: TRBV18
cdr3_aa: CASSPDRVYGYTF
cdr3_nt: TGTGCCAGCTCACCCGACAGGGTCTATGGCTACACCTTC

j_call: TRBJ1-5
d_call: TRBD1
clone_size: once
v_call: TRBV19
cdr3_aa: CASSIPQGYQPQHF
cdr3_nt: TGTGCCAGTAGTATTCCACAGGGGTATCAGCCCCAGCATTTT

j_call: TRBJ1-5
d_call: TRBD1
clone_size: .
v_call: TRBV28
cdr3_aa: CASRKTGGQPQHF
cdr3_nt: TGTGCCAGCAGAAAAACAGGGGGTCAGCCCCAGCATTTT

j_call: TRBJ1-2
d_call: .
clone_size: few
v_call: TRBV19
cdr3_aa: CASSTHRESNYGYTF
cdr3_nt: TGTGCCAGTAGTACCCACAGGGAATCTAACTATGGCTACACCTTC

j_call: TRBJ2-5
d_call: .
clone_size: once
v_call: TRBV7-2
cdr3_aa: CASRRAAGWETQYF
cdr3_nt: TGTGCCAGCCGGAGGGCTGCTGGGTGGGAGACCCAGTACTTC

j_call: TRBJ2-7
d_call: TRBD2
clone_size: .
v_call: TRBV29-1
cdr3_aa: CSVSGLAGYEQYF
cdr3_nt: TGCAGCGTTTCGGGACTAGCGGGATACGAGCAGTACTTC

j_call: TRBJ2-7
d_call: TRBD2
clone_size: once
v_call: TRBV23-1
cdr3_aa: CASSHVGGSYEQYF
cdr3_nt: TGCGCCAGCAGTCATGTGGGGGGGTCCTACGAGCAGTACTTC

j_call: TRBJ1-4
d_call: .
clone_size: .
v_call: TRBV30
cdr3_aa: CAWSGVGSGLVEKLFF
cdr3_nt: TGTGCCTGGAGTGGCGTGGGTTCTGGGCTGGTTGAAAAACTGTTTTTT

j_call: TRBJ1-4
d_call: TRBD1
clone_size: .
v_call: TRBV28
cdr3_aa: CASSQSQGARNEKLFF
cdr3_nt: TGTGCCAGCAGTCAGAGCCAGGGGGCGCGTAATGAAAAACTGTTTTTT

j_call: TRBJ1-4
d_call: .
clone_size: .
v_call: TRBV7-9
cdr3_aa: CASSLGSGEKLFF
cdr3_nt: TGTGCCAGCAGCTTAGGTTCCGGGGAAAAACTGTTTTTT

j_call: TRBJ2-3
d_call: .
clone_size: few
v_call: TRBV21-1
cdr3_aa: CASSKERLAGARTDTQYF
cdr3_nt: TGTGCCAGCAGCAAAGAACGTTTAGCGGGGGCCCGCACAGATACGCAGTATTTT

j_call: TRBJ2-5
d_call: .
clone_size: .
v_call: TRBV2
cdr3_aa: CASNSRLQETQYF
cdr3_nt: TGTGCCAGCAACAGCCGCTTGCAGGAGACCCAGTACTTC

j_call: TRBJ2-7
d_call: TRBD1
clone_size: .
v_call: TRBV6-2/TRBV6-3
cdr3_aa: CASSYPGQGVAEQYF
cdr3_nt: TGTGCCAGCAGTTATCCGGGACAGGGAGTCGCAGAGCAGTACTTC

j_call: TRBJ1-2
d_call: TRBD1
clone_size: .
v_call: TRBV28
cdr3_aa: CASSSGGGNYGYTF
cdr3_nt: TGTGCCAGCAGTTCAGGGGGCGGGAACTATGGCTACACCTTC

j_call: TRBJ2-1
d_call: TRBD2
clone_size: .
v_call: TRBV4-3
cdr3_aa: CASSQEWGSGGAISSYNEQFF
cdr3_nt: TGCGCCAGCAGCCAAGAGTGGGGTAGCGGGGGGGCCATATCTTCCTACAATGAGCAGTTCTTC

j_call: TRBJ2-5
d_call: .
clone_size: once
v_call: TRBV28
cdr3_aa: CASSPGTTETQYF
cdr3_nt: TGTGCCAGCAGCCCCGGGACAACGGAGACCCAGTACTTC

j_call: TRBJ2-2
d_call: .
clone_size: few
v_call: TRBV7-2
cdr3_aa: CASRVRGTGELFF
cdr3_nt: TGTGCCAGCAGAGTCAGGGGAACCGGGGAGCTGTTTTTT

j_call: TRBJ2-1
d_call: TRBD1
clone_size: .
v_call: TRBV5-5
cdr3_aa: CASSVGQGSYNEQFF
cdr3_nt: TGTGCCAGCAGCGTGGGACAGGGGTCCTACAATGAGCAGTTCTTC

j_call: TRBJ2-3
d_call: TRBD1
clone_size: .
v_call: TRBV11-2
cdr3_aa: CASSLRDRVLDTQYF
cdr3_nt: TGTGCCAGCAGCCTCCGGGACAGGGTCTTGGATACGCAGTATTTT

j_call: TRBJ2-3
d_call: TRBD1
clone_size: .
v_call: TRBV6-5
cdr3_aa: CASRDADRDTDTQYF
cdr3_nt: TGTGCCAGCAGGGATGCGGACAGGGATACAGATACGCAGTATTTT

j_call: TRBJ2-1
d_call: TRBD1
clone_size: few
v_call: TRBV2
cdr3_aa: CASRAVRQGYEQFF
cdr3_nt: TGTGCCAGCAGAGCGGTTAGACAGGGCTATGAGCAGTTCTTC

j_call: TRBJ1-2
d_call: .
clone_size: .
v_call: TRBV4-3
cdr3_aa: CASSLDPGANYGYTF
cdr3_nt: TGCGCCAGCAGCCTAGACCCTGGAGCCAACTATGGCTACACCTTC

j_call: TRBJ1-6
d_call: TRBD1
clone_size: many
v_call: TRBV28
cdr3_aa: CASSPSDRGNSPLHF
cdr3_nt: TGTGCCAGCAGCCCCTCAGACAGGGGAAATTCACCCCTCCACTTT

j_call: TRBJ2-2
d_call: .
clone_size: .
v_call: TRBV7-2
cdr3_aa: CASSLAAGVGGELFF
cdr3_nt: TGTGCCAGCAGCTTAGCGGCAGGGGTAGGCGGGGAGCTGTTTTTT

j_call: TRBJ2-5
d_call: .
clone_size: .
v_call: TRBV12-3/TRBV12-4
cdr3_aa: CASSLNRKETQYF
cdr3_nt: TGTGCCAGCAGTTTAAACAGGAAAGAGACCCAGTACTTC

j_call: TRBJ1-6
d_call: .
clone_size: few
v_call: TRBV14
cdr3_aa: CASSQGGYENSPLHF
cdr3_nt: TGTGCCAGCAGCCAAGGAGGGTATGAGAATTCACCCCTCCACTTT

j_call: TRBJ1-1
d_call: TRBD1
clone_size: .
v_call: TRBV19
cdr3_aa: CASSIQGANTEAFF
cdr3_nt: TGTGCCAGTAGTATCCAGGGGGCGAACACTGAAGCTTTCTTT

j_call: TRBJ2-5
d_call: TRBD1
clone_size: .
v_call: TRBV7-2
cdr3_aa: CASSNRDRETQYF
cdr3_nt: TGTGCCAGCAGCAACCGGGACAGGGAGACCCAGTACTTC

j_call: TRBJ1-4
d_call: TRBD1
clone_size: .
v_call: TRBV16
cdr3_aa: CASSQSNRGNEKLFF
cdr3_nt: TGTGCCAGCAGCCAATCGAACAGGGGGAATGAAAAACTGTTTTTT

j_call: TRBJ1-1
d_call: TRBD1
clone_size: .
v_call: TRBV7-9
cdr3_aa: CASSPPGTGEAFF
cdr3_nt: TGTGCCAGCAGCCCCCCAGGGACAGGTGAAGCTTTCTTT

j_call: TRBJ1-4
d_call: .
clone_size: .
v_call: TRBV18
cdr3_aa: CASSPQGVGEKLFF
cdr3_nt: TGTGCCAGCTCACCACAAGGGGTTGGAGAAAAACTGTTTTTT

j_call: TRBJ1-4
d_call: .
clone_size: .
v_call: TRBV7-8
cdr3_aa: CASSLAWTEATNEKLFF
cdr3_nt: TGTGCCAGCAGCTTAGCGTGGACAGAAGCAACTAATGAAAAACTGTTTTTT

j_call: TRBJ2-1
d_call: .
clone_size: .
v_call: TRBV9
cdr3_aa: CASSVVEGEQFF
cdr3_nt: TGTGCCAGCAGCGTAGTGGAGGGTGAGCAGTTCTTC

j_call: TRBJ2-3
d_call: .
clone_size: .
v_call: TRBV9
cdr3_aa: CASSVRGRTGDTQYF
cdr3_nt: TGTGCCAGCAGCGTAAGGGGGAGGACAGGCGATACGCAGTATTTT

j_call: TRBJ2-7
d_call: TRBD1
clone_size: .
v_call: TRBV10-3
cdr3_aa: CATAEPDRGGDEQYF
cdr3_nt: TGTGCCACAGCGGAACCAGACAGGGGGGGAGACGAGCAGTACTTC

j_call: TRBJ2-3
d_call: .
clone_size: .
v_call: TRBV19
cdr3_aa: CASSIVAGSNTDTQYF
cdr3_nt: TGTGCCAGTAGTATCGTGGCGGGGAGCAACACAGATACGCAGTATTTT

j_call: TRBJ2-5
d_call: TRBD2
clone_size: .
v_call: TRBV30
cdr3_aa: CAWSAGLAEETQYF
cdr3_nt: TGTGCCTGGAGTGCTGGACTAGCGGAAGAGACCCAGTACTTC

j_call: TRBJ1-2
d_call: .
clone_size: .
v_call: TRBV28
cdr3_aa: CASSFPSGRGFGYTF
cdr3_nt: TGTGCCAGCAGTTTTCCATCTGGGAGGGGTTTTGGCTACACCTTC

j_call: TRBJ1-3
d_call: .
clone_size: .
v_call: TRBV18
cdr3_aa: CASSPPVRVGGNTIYF
cdr3_nt: TGTGCCAGCTCACCACCCGTCAGGGTGGGCGGAAACACCATATATTTT

j_call: TRBJ2-2
d_call: .
clone_size: .
v_call: TRBV5-1
cdr3_aa: CASSLDTSANTGELFF
cdr3_nt: TGCGCCAGCAGCTTGGATACCAGCGCGAACACCGGGGAGCTGTTTTTT

j_call: TRBJ1-2
d_call: .
clone_size: once
v_call: TRBV7-8
cdr3_aa: CASSFTDYGYTF
cdr3_nt: TGTGCCAGCAGCTTCACGGACTATGGCTACACCTTC

j_call: TRBJ1-2
d_call: TRBD1
clone_size: .
v_call: TRBV3-1/TRBV3-2
cdr3_aa: CASSQARGLGYTF
cdr3_nt: TGTGCCAGCAGCCAAGCCAGGGGGCTGGGCTACACCTTC

j_call: TRBJ2-3
d_call: .
clone_size: .
v_call: TRBV29-1
cdr3_aa: CSVETATDTQYF
cdr3_nt: TGCAGCGTTGAGACAGCCACAGATACGCAGTATTTT

j_call: TRBJ2-3
d_call: TRBD2
clone_size: .
v_call: TRBV7-6
cdr3_aa: CASSKILAGGRDTQYF
cdr3_nt: TGTGCCAGCAGCAAAATACTAGCGGGGGGGAGAGATACGCAGTATTTT

j_call: TRBJ2-5
d_call: .
clone_size: .
v_call: TRBV14
cdr3_aa: CASSQNYGETQYF
cdr3_nt: TGTGCCAGCAGCCAAAACTACGGGGAGACCCAGTACTTC

j_call: TRBJ2-1
d_call: .
clone_size: .
v_call: TRBV4-1
cdr3_aa: CASSHNLPALTGPVGYNEQFF
cdr3_nt: TGCGCCAGCAGCCACAACCTCCCAGCATTGACAGGACCTGTGGGTTACAATGAGCAGTTCTTC

j_call: TRBJ1-1
d_call: .
clone_size: .
v_call: TRBV11-3
cdr3_aa: CASSFLSRTANTEAFF
cdr3_nt: TGTGCCAGCAGCTTCTTAAGTCGAACAGCTAACACTGAAGCTTTCTTT

j_call: TRBJ1-5
d_call: TRBD1
clone_size: .
v_call: TRBV18
cdr3_aa: CASSGGQGNQPQHF
cdr3_nt: TGTGCCAGCTCGGGGGGACAGGGAAATCAGCCCCAGCATTTT

j_call: TRBJ2-1
d_call: TRBD1
clone_size: .
v_call: TRBV19
cdr3_aa: CASIPRDSSGNEQFF
cdr3_nt: TGTGCCAGTATCCCCCGGGACAGCTCCGGGAATGAGCAGTTCTTC

j_call: TRBJ2-1
d_call: .
clone_size: .
v_call: TRBV28
cdr3_aa: CASSLLLEYNEQFF
cdr3_nt: TGTGCCAGCAGTTTATTACTAGAGTACAATGAGCAGTTCTTC

j_call: TRBJ2-3
d_call: TRBD1
clone_size: .
v_call: TRBV5-1
cdr3_aa: CASSLSLSGGTDTQYF
cdr3_nt: TGCGCCAGCAGCTTGAGTCTATCAGGGGGAACAGATACGCAGTATTTT

j_call: TRBJ2-5
d_call: .
clone_size: .
v_call: TRBV18
cdr3_aa: CASSPPGFSETQYF
cdr3_nt: TGTGCCAGCTCACCTCCAGGGTTTTCAGAGACCCAGTACTTC

j_call: TRBJ1-1
d_call: .
clone_size: .
v_call: TRBV7-2
cdr3_aa: CASSFTGYTEAFF
cdr3_nt: TGTGCCAGCAGCTTTACAGGGTACACTGAAGCTTTCTTT

j_call: TRBJ2-1
d_call: TRBD2
clone_size: .
v_call: TRBV5-1
cdr3_aa: CASSLAPGGMYNEQFF
cdr3_nt: TGCGCCAGCAGCTTGGCCCCGGGGGGGATGTACAATGAGCAGTTCTTC

j_call: TRBJ2-2
d_call: .
clone_size: .
v_call: TRBV18
cdr3_aa: CASSPMASGELFF
cdr3_nt: TGTGCCAGCTCACCAATGGCCTCCGGGGAGCTGTTTTTT